The rows below give T cell receptor beta chains drawn from one sample of a study of cytomegalovirus exposure and HLA in healthy donors. Sequenced by immunoSEQ multiplex PCR; TCRdb stores in-frame clones only, minus some. The sample holds around 150,000 clones; around 80% are singletons and the top ten take 1.5%. Sequencing was carried out using PBMCs. All receptors derive from a girl between 10 and 17 years old in good health and CMV-seropositive. The CDR3 runs from the conserved cysteine through the conserved F or W. A D gene is named only where the DNA matches it firmly.

TRBJ1-5	TRBV27	13	NA	CASSHRANQPQHF
TRBJ1-5	TRBV19	16	TRBD1	CASSALTGGFNQPQHF
TRBJ2-2	TRBV4-3	16	NA	CASSQDWTANTGELFF
NA	TRBV27	18	NA	CASSLWPWQGGSSYEQYF
TRBJ2-5	TRBV19	16	TRBD2	CASSILPGTSDETQYF
TRBJ1-2	TRBV5-1	13	NA	CASSGTAGYGYTF
TRBJ2-3	TRBV5-4	12	NA	CASSLSTDTQYF
TRBJ1-5	TRBV30	14	TRBD1	CAWKATGGNQPQHF
TRBJ1-2	TRBV6-5	12	NA	CAIFLVGGGYTF
TRBJ1-5	TRBV30	14	NA	CAWSAPLGLQPQHF
TRBJ2-5	TRBV5-4	15	TRBD2	CASSSGTSGKETQYF
TRBJ2-5	TRBV6-1	14	NA	CASSVSITQETQYF
TRBJ1-2	TRBV2	14	NA	CASSERTAVSGYTF
TRBJ2-3	TRBV4-1	17	TRBD2	CASSRSGTSGGTDTQYF
TRBJ1-4	TRBV7-8	15	TRBD1	CASSGDRATNEKLFF
TRBJ2-4	TRBV19	11	NA	CASISKNIQYF
TRBJ2-2	TRBV4-1	18	NA	CASSQDGARAGGTGELFF
TRBJ2-2	TRBV7-9	17	TRBD2	CASSGRVGGENTGELFF
TRBJ2-7	TRBV6-5	15	TRBD1	CASSRPGQGSYEQYF
TRBJ2-7	TRBV9	15	NA	CASSPRLDRSYEQYF
TRBJ2-7	TRBV29-1	14	NA	CSVEVAGRLDEQYF
TRBJ1-1	TRBV29-1	14	NA	CSVEPDSGGAEAFF
TRBJ2-2	TRBV27	17	NA	CASSPGDGVAVHRELFF
TRBJ2-6	TRBV28	19	TRBD2	CASSRHSGRASTGANVLTF
TRBJ2-7	TRBV7-6	17	TRBD2	CASSLSGRGVGVWEQYF
TRBJ1-2	TRBV4-1	17	NA	CASSQVPRRVQGRGYTF
TRBJ1-2	TRBV13	14	TRBD1	CASSPDRGRHGYTF
TRBJ1-2	TRBV7-9	15	NA	CASSFRSDRMDGYTF
TRBJ1-5	TRBV30	13	TRBD1	CAWSVQGSQPQHF
TRBJ2-5	TRBV11-2	16	TRBD2	CASSAGLAGAEETQYF
TRBJ2-3	TRBV7-3	17	NA	CASSSPSFGRDGDTQYF
TRBJ2-5	TRBV13	13	TRBD2	CASSLAGGTVEYF
TRBJ1-1	TRBV9	9	NA	CLGQEEAFF
TRBJ2-3	TRBV4-3	16	TRBD2	CASSSGLAGAGDTQYF
TRBJ1-2	TRBV28	15	NA	CASSLLQVPHRGYTF
NA	TRBV10-3	15	TRBD2	CAISEGLAGGSEQYF
TRBJ2-7	TRBV19	15	TRBD2	CASSKLAAFGDEQYF
TRBJ1-5	TRBV28	17	NA	CASHDRGGEGGNQPQHF
TRBJ2-3	TRBV7-7	15	TRBD2	CASSISGSKADTQYF
TRBJ2-7	TRBV7-7	16	TRBD2	CASSPPRLAGPYEQYF
TRBJ2-3	TRBV7-2	14	TRBD2	CASSSLAGAGTQYF
TRBJ1-1	TRBV7-2	16	NA	CASSLYSGGLNTEAFF
TRBJ2-7	TRBV28	14	TRBD1	CASSLADRRYEQYF
TRBJ1-5	TRBV27	15	NA	CASSSGLTSNQPQHF
TRBJ1-1	TRBV27	13	NA	CASKGGENTEAFF